This T cell receptor (beta chain) was captured by sequencing in a study of T-cell reconstitution after alpha-beta-depleted transplantation in children. Findings and caveats of the study: There were reportedly several hundred expanded graft clones from which alpha-beta T cells came about two months after transplant.

TCRbeta library construction was performed incorporating unique molecular identifiers. TCRdb passed the PCR reads through MiXCR, listing each CDR3 protein once. The table has about 1,000,000 distinct CDR3 sequences, about 29% seen once. Germline assignment: CDR1 SNHLY and CDR2 FYNNEI. The CDR3 has 15 amino acids. This clonotype came up a few times. What it recognizes is unknown. This chain uses TRBV2 with TRBJ1-1, with TRBD1 as a possible D gene (5 bases). The starting material was PBMCs, mostly from graft donor cells, obtained 360 days after TCRalphabeta/CD19-depleted stem cell transplant. The origin of this receptor is a boy younger than two who had a stem cell transplant for SCID, so the T cells may come from the graft donor. This CDR3 is CATAGREGQWTEAFF. The DNA for the CDR3 is TGTGCGACCGCGGGACGAGAGGGGCAGTGGACTGAAGCTTTCTTT.